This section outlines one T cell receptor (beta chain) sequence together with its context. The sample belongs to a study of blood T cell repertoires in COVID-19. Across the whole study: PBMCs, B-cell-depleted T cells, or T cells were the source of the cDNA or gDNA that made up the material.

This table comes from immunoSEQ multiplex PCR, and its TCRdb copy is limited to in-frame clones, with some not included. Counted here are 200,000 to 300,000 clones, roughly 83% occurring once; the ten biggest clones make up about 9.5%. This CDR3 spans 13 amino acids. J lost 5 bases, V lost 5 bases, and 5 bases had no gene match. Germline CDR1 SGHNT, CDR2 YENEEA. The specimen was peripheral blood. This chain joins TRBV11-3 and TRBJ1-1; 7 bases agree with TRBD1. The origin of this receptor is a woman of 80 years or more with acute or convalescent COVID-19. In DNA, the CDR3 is TGTGCCAGCAGCGAAGACAGGGTTACTGAAGCTTTCTTT. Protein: CASSEDRVTEAFF.